This paragraph reports one T cell receptor (beta chain). The antigen remains unidentified. The data belong to a study of PD-1 blockade in classical Hodgkin lymphoma. As for time point: cycle 4 day 1 (C4D1), after more than five weeks of nivolumab. Each and every patient relapsed after autologous stem cell transplantation, and patients got differing brentuximab vedotin exposure. Purification of CD4+ T cells from thawed PBMCs was performed via magnetic negative selection. V dropped 5 bases and J dropped 5 bases, with 10 bases sitting between them. The CDR3 spans 13 residues. Germline V gene data show CDR1 as MNHNS and CDR2 as SASEGT. Some clones are missing from TCRdb's copy, which holds only in-frame ones; the method was immunoSEQ multiplex PCR. The data contain around 30,000 clones, roughly nine tenths of them seen just once; the ten biggest clones take up about 0.45%. Whole-study results and caveats: When set against healthy donors, newly diagnosed patients were reported to show lower baseline TCR diversity.

The source material was CD4+ T cells from blood, sampled before the fourth cycle of nivolumab. The TCR originated in a human donor with classical Hodgkin lymphoma. V is TRBV6-1 and J is TRBJ1-5, with D unclear. This chain's CDR3 is CASSPRTDQPQHF. CDR3 nucleotide sequence: TGTGCCAGCAGTCCTAGGACTGATCAGCCCCAGCATTTT.